The entry that follows covers one TCR beta chain sequence. Antigen specificity is unknown. The data derive from a study of graft-versus-host responses after intestinal transplantation. Study context: In this cohort, recipients had multivisceral, liver-intestinal, or isolated intestinal transplants. Anti-thymocyte globulin induction, then tacrolimus and steroids for about three years, went to all recipients. Findings and limits, study-wide: Levels of circulating GvH clones at their peak were associated with early post-transplant HvG declines.

The assay was immunoSEQ multiplex PCR, and TCRdb's table has in-frame clones only and misses some. The sample has around 100,000 clones, roughly 91% seen once; the top ten hold about 0.18%. The V gene lost 7 bases and the J gene lost 9 bases, with 18 bases spanning the gap. CDR3 length equals 13 residues. The germline V gene has CDR1 MNHNS and CDR2 SASEGT. This clonotype originated in a human donor who was the organ donor for an intestinal transplant. The chain recombines TRBV6-1 with TRBJ1-2; D gene uncertain. The specimen comprised unstimulated CD4+ T cells sorted from spleen or lymph node cells, sampled before transplant. In DNA, the CDR3 is TGTGCCAGCACCCCAAGTTATAGCGGGAGCTACACCTTC. Encoded protein: CASTPSYSGSYTF.